This entry lists 24 T cell receptor beta chains sequenced from one sample in a study of identifying expanded T cells in peripheral blood. The table came from immunoSEQ multiplex PCR; TCRdb's copy has only in-frame clones and leaves some out. The sample shows roughly 86,000 clones, approximately 84% of them seen only once. The sequenced sample was blood. These receptors were taken from a person between 18 and 75 years old in good health.

The chain links TRBV7-9 to TRBJ1-1; weak D call: TRBD1 (6 bases). Germline CDR1 SEHNR, CDR2 FQNEAQ (reference sequence). The length of the CDR3 is 13 residues. The V end was cut by 5 bases, the J end by 3 bases, with 10 bases between. The CDR3 spells CASSGQPHTEAFF. The DNA for the CDR3 is TGTGCCAGCAGCGGACAGCCACACACTGAAGCTTTCTTT.

The chain carries TRBV7-8 and TRBJ1-5; D perhaps matches TRBD1 (6 bases). In germline, CDR1 is SGHVS, CDR2 FQNEAQ. The CDR3 covers 15 residues. Trimming took 4 bases from V and 2 from J, leaving 12 bases between them. DNA of the CDR3: TGTGCCAGCAGCTCTTCCAGGGGAGGCAATCAGCCCCAGCATTTT. It specifies CASSSSRGGNQPQHF.

The rearrangement links TRBV13 to TRBJ1-1, with 8 bases that match TRBD1. The CDR3 loop spans 15 amino acids. Germline assignment: CDR1 PRHDT and CDR2 FYEKMQ (reference sequence). V shed 11 bases and J 0 bases; nucleotides not matched to a gene: 11. The CDR3 bases are TGTGCCTCAATAGACAGGGGAGGTATGAACACTGAAGCTTTCTTT. Protein: CASIDRGGMNTEAFF.

The gene calls are TRBV19 and TRBJ2-1; perhaps TRBD1 as D (6 bases). V lost 9 bases to trimming and J lost 1 base, with 7 bases between them. Germline values: CDR1 LNHDA, CDR2 SQIVND (reference sequence). The CDR3 covers 12 residues. The CDR3 DNA follows: TGTGCCAGCAGGGGTTCCTACAATGAGCAGTTCTTC. Amino acids: CASRGSYNEQFF.

The count of this clone is one. The J gene is TRBJ2-3, the V gene TRBV11-2; tentatively, D is TRBD1 (5 bases). This CDR3 spans 15 amino acids. Trimming removed 2 bases from V and 5 bases from J, with 14 bases in between. Germline V lookup: CDR1 SGHAT, CDR2 FQNNGV. This CDR3 reads CASSLNSQGLDTQYF. CDR3 DNA: TGTGCCAGCAGCTTAAACAGCCAGGGATTAGATACGCAGTATTTT.

This chain links TRBV5-6 with TRBJ2-2; D could derive from TRBD1 or TRBD2 (6 bases each). The ends were cut back, 3 bases at V and 3 bases at J, with 15 bases in the middle. CDR3 length: 16 amino acids. Germline V CDR1 and CDR2: SGHDT, YYEEEE. CDR3 nucleotide sequence: TGTGCCAGCAGCTCGGGACTTGGGGGGCACACCGGGGAGCTGTTTTTT. Translation: CASSSGLGGHTGELFF.

The chain has TRBV12-5 and TRBJ1-6; 9 bases match TRBD1. Trimming at V came to 6 bases and at J to 2 bases, leaving 5 bases not matched to a gene. This CDR3 has 16 amino acids. From germline, CDR1 is LGHNT and CDR2 FRNRAP. CDR3 nucleotide sequence: TGTGCTAGTGGCCAACAGGGGGCGGCCTATAATTCACCCCTCCACTTT. This sequence encodes CASGQQGAAYNSPLHF.

This chain links TRBV7-6 with TRBJ2-2, with D hard to call. CDR3 size: 18 residues. CDR1 SGHVS and CDR2 FNYEAQ come from the germline V gene. V was trimmed by 0 bases and J by 2 bases, leaving 16 bases between them. The CDR3 DNA sequence: TGTGCCAGCAGCTTAGCGAGGCAGAGTCAAATAAACACCGGGGAGCTGTTTTTT. Its translation is CASSLARQSQINTGELFF.

J is TRBJ2-6 and V is TRBV4-1; possibly TRBD2 for D (5 bases). The CDR3 runs 16 residues. V lost 0 bases to trimming and J lost 1 base, with 7 bases between them. From germline, CDR1 is MGHRA and CDR2 YSYEKL. In DNA form, the CDR3 reads TGCGCCAGCAGCCAAGATACGGGGTCTGGGGCCAACGTCCTGACTTTC. Its protein is CASSQDTGSGANVLTF.

In DNA form, the CDR3 reads TGTGCCAGCAGCCTAGGGAGTGGGGGGCAAGAGACCCAGTACTTC. Protein sequence: CASSLGSGGQETQYF. The chain is built from TRBV9 and TRBJ2-5, with D possibly being TRBD2 (6 bases). With 4 bases removed from V and 2 bases from J, the gap between germline ends came to 15 bases. This CDR3 has 15 residues. Germline V gives CDR1 SGDLS, CDR2 YYNGEE.

This CDR3 is CASSYGQVSTEAFF. DNA of the CDR3: TGTGCCAGCAGTTACGGACAGGTTAGCACTGAAGCTTTCTTT. The chain links TRBV6-5 to TRBJ1-1; 7 bases match TRBD1. V lost 2 bases to trimming and J lost 4 bases; unmatched junction nucleotides: 4. The CDR3 length is 14 residues. Germline CDR1 reads MNHEY; CDR2 reads SVGAGI.

The chain employs TRBV30 and TRBJ2-2; no clear D gene. The CDR3 covers 15 residues. Germline values: CDR1 GTSNPN, CDR2 SVGIG (reference sequence). Trimming left V 2 bases short and J 0 bases short, with 10 bases between. CDR3 coding DNA: TGTGCCTGGAGTAATGGGGTCGCGAACACCGGGGAGCTGTTTTTT. The encoded protein is CAWSNGVANTGELFF.

This clone was picked up a small number of times. The chain recombines TRBV19 with TRBJ2-5, with TRBD1 identical over 9 bases. V trimming: 10 bases; J trimming: 5 bases; junction bases outside the gene matches: 14. The CDR3 loop spans 15 amino acids. Per the germline V gene, CDR1 is LNHDA and CDR2 is SQIVND (reference sequence). The CDR3 protein is CATTAAGTGTETQYF. CDR3 nucleotides: TGTGCCACCACCGCCGCTGGGACAGGGACGGAGACCCAGTACTTC. The full variable domain, completed using reference TRBV19 and TRBJ2-5, is DGGITQSPKYLFRKEGQNVTLSCEQNLNHDAMYWYRQDPGQGLRLIYYSQIVNDFQKGDIAEGYSVSREKKESFPLTVTSAQKNPTAFYLCATTAAGTGTETQYFGPGTRLLVL.

The V call is TRBV11-2, the J call TRBJ2-7, with D possibly called TRBD1 or TRBD2 (6 bases each). The CDR3 consists of 16 residues. V lost 2 bases, J lost 6 bases, and 20 bases lay in between. Germline values: CDR1 SGHAT, CDR2 FQNNGV. This CDR3 is CASSLNPLRGGPEQYF. The CDR3 DNA is TGTGCCAGCAGCTTAAATCCCCTCCGAGGGGGGCCCGAGCAGTACTTC.

The chain links TRBV7-9 to TRBJ1-1; tentatively, D is TRBD1 (5 bases). The CDR3 length is 14 residues. V was shortened by 6 bases and J by 8 bases, with 19 bases between the two germline ends. Germline values: CDR1 SEHNR, CDR2 FQNEAQ (reference sequence). The DNA for the CDR3 is TGTGCCAGCAGGACTACCTCGGGGGGATCAGAAGCTTTCTTT. The encoded protein is CASRTTSGGSEAFF.

V usage is TRBV15 and J usage is TRBJ2-7; a weak D match, TRBD2 (7 bases). The CDR3 runs 15 residues. The germline gives CDR1 LNHNV, CDR2 YYDKDF (reference sequence). V lost 5 bases, J lost 2 bases, and 16 bases lay in between. Written as DNA, the CDR3 is TGTGCCACCAGCCGACCCGCGGGGGCAACCTACGAGCAGTACTTC. Protein product: CATSRPAGATYEQYF.

CDR3 sequence (DNA): TGTGCCACTCAACCAGTTTGGCCATATGACGGGAACACTGAAGCTTTCTTT. Translated, it gives CATQPVWPYDGNTEAFF. This rearrangement joins TRBV28 to TRBJ1-1; D is unclear. V was pared by 10 bases and J by 1 base, with 25 bases between. Germline lookup yields CDR1 MDHEN and CDR2 SYDVKM. The length of the CDR3 is 17 residues.

The table lists this clone with a count of one. The DNA for the CDR3 is TGTGCCAGCAGCCCTGACAGGGGGACTGAAGCTTTCTTT. It translates to CASSPDRGTEAFF. The rearrangement joins TRBV5-4 to TRBJ1-1, with TRBD1 matching 9 bases. Germline-derived CDR1 and CDR2 are SGHNT and YYREEE (reference sequence). V lost 4 bases to trimming and J lost 5 bases; unmatched junction nucleotides: 3. The CDR3 has 13 amino acids.

V usage is TRBV18 and J usage is TRBJ2-7; D perhaps matches TRBD1 (6 bases). This CDR3 region has 13 residues. The V end lost 3 bases, the J end lost 5 bases, and 11 bases lay between the germline ends. Germline V gene data show CDR1 as KGHSH and CDR2 as LQKENI. CDR3 region: CASSPTGPDEQYF. Written as DNA, the CDR3 is TGTGCCAGCTCACCCACAGGGCCCGACGAGCAGTACTTC.

This clone showed up just once. The chain uses TRBV30 and TRBJ2-5; TRBD1 matches 8 bases. The J call may be incorrect, as the DNA end agrees better with TRBJ2-7. CDR1 and CDR2 from the germline V gene are GTSNPN and SVGIG (reference sequence). The CDR3 sequence is 14 residues long. As DNA, the CDR3 is TGTGCCTGGGACTATGACAGGGGCTCCTACGAGCAGTACTTC. Its translation is CAWDYDRGSYEQYF.

The chain couples TRBV2 to TRBJ2-7; 7 nucleotides match TRBD1. Germline trimming cut 4 bases from V and 4 bases from J; bases unmatched to any gene: 4. The CDR3 has 13 residues. Germline assignment: CDR1 SNHLY and CDR2 FYNNEI. CDR3 in DNA: TGTGCCAGCAGTGCGGGACAGAGATACGAGCAGTACTTC. Translated, it gives CASSAGQRYEQYF. The complete variable domain, with remaining parts taken from reference TRBV2 and TRBJ2-7, reads EPEVTQTPSHQVTQMGQEVILRCVPISNHLYFYWYRQILGQKVEFLVSFYNNEISEKSEIFDDQFSVERPDGSNFTLKIRSTKLEDSAMYFCASSAGQRYEQYFGPGTRLTVT.

The chain links TRBV19 to TRBJ2-2; 10 positions agree with TRBD1. The V gene's germline CDR1 is LNHDA and CDR2 SQIVND (reference sequence). V was pared by 8 bases and J by 5 bases, with 8 bases of the junction left unmatched. The CDR3 totals 15 residues. CDR3 bases: TGTGCCAGTCGTAGGGACAGGGGAAGGACCGGGGAGCTGTTTTTT. Encoded protein: CASRRDRGRTGELFF.

The chain uses TRBV18 and TRBJ1-2; TRBD1 matches 7 bases. V gave up 4 bases and J gave up 6 bases; unmatched junction bases: 8. CDR1 and CDR2 (germline): KGHSH, LQKENI. The CDR3 is 14 amino acids. The DNA of the CDR3 is TGTGCCAGCTCACAGACAGGGCGAGGGAATGGCTACACCTTC. This encodes CASSQTGRGNGYTF.

A word on this clone: One junction end does not reproduce the germline sequence, and a read error may be involved. The chain is built from TRBV30 and TRBJ2-7; the match to TRBD1 covers 9 bases. CDR1 GTSNPN and CDR2 SVGIG come from the germline V gene (reference sequence). The CDR3 is made up of 13 amino acids. The CDR3 spells CAGRDRASYEQYF. The DNA of the CDR3 is TGTGCCGGGAGGGACAGGGCCTCCTACGAGCAGTACTTC.